This entry lists 29 T cell receptor beta chains sequenced from one sample in a study of human T cells and chemical hapten exposure. Time point described: pre-sensitization, week 0. The treatment here: therapeutic diphenylcyclopropenone sensitization with weekly scalp DPC. TCRdb re-called the RACE reads through MiXCR, storing one row per CDR3 protein. The table has around 250,000 distinct CDR3 sequences, about 9.4% seen once; the top ten hold approximately 2.3%. Sequenced here: whole blood, sampled in connection with sensitization to the hapten diphenylcyclopropenone (DPC). Receptor source: a woman aged 35 to 49 with alopecia areata. Some clones in this sample may be carry-over from other donors' samples.

This clonotype showed up many times. The chain joins TRBV27 to TRBJ2-7; weak D call: TRBD2 (5 bases). CDR3 size: 13 residues. The V gene's germline CDR1 is MNHEY and CDR2 SMNVEV (reference sequence). Between the trimmed V and J ends, which lost 4 bases and 0 bases, there was a span of 7 bases. In DNA, the CDR3 is TGTGCCAGCAGTTGGGGAGTCTCCTACGAGCAGTACTTC. This codes for CASSWGVSYEQYF.

The chain joins TRBV20-1 to TRBJ1-1; D remains ambiguous. The V gene's germline CDR1 is DFQATT and CDR2 SNEGSKA (reference sequence). This CDR3 comprises 14 residues. V was shortened by 4 bases and J by 4 bases, with 16 bases between the two germline ends. As DNA, the CDR3 is TGCAGTGCTACGGACTCCGGGGATGGCACTGAAGCTTTCTTT. It is translated as CSATDSGDGTEAFF.

The chain joins TRBV4-1 to TRBJ2-5; D is unclear. Germline lookup yields CDR1 MGHRA and CDR2 YSYEKL. The CDR3 runs to 18 residues. Trimming took off 0 bases at V and 0 bases at J, with 17 bases between the two ends. Here the CDR3 reads CASSQETRLHPYQETQYF. The CDR3 nucleotides read TGCGCCAGCAGCCAAGAGACGCGGCTCCACCCGTACCAAGAGACCCAGTACTTC.

The chain employs TRBV27 and TRBJ2-7, with D possibly being TRBD1 or TRBD2 (5 bases each). Germline values: CDR1 MNHEY, CDR2 SMNVEV (reference sequence). The CDR3 length is 14 residues. Trimming left V 4 bases short and J 2 bases short, with 12 bases between. Here the CDR3 reads CASSWAVGAYEQYF. In DNA, the CDR3 is TGTGCCAGCAGTTGGGCGGTGGGGGCCTACGAGCAGTACTTC.

The V gene is TRBV20-1, the J gene TRBJ2-7; 7 nucleotides line up with TRBD1. The V gene's germline CDR1 is DFQATT and CDR2 SNEGSKA (reference sequence). The CDR3 extends over 13 amino acids. V gave up 5 bases and J gave up 2 bases; unmatched junction bases: 6. The CDR3 DNA reads as TGCAGTGCTGGGGACAGCTTAACCTACGAGCAGTACTTC. It is translated as CSAGDSLTYEQYF.

This clonotype was detected ten times or more. The V gene is TRBV7-9, the J gene TRBJ1-5; D ambiguous. V dropped 5 bases and J dropped 1 base, with 12 bases sitting between them. There are 15 residues in the CDR3. The germline CDR1 and CDR2 sequences are SEHNR and FQNEAQ (reference sequence). The CDR3 reads CASSPEGSSNQPQHF. The CDR3 DNA follows: TGTGCCAGCAGCCCCGAGGGCAGCAGCAATCAGCCCCAGCATTTT.

V and J are TRBV6-5 and TRBJ1-5; TRBD1 agrees at 7 bases. The CDR3 sequence is 17 residues long. Germline V lookup: CDR1 MNHEY, CDR2 SVGAGI. J was trimmed by 6 bases and V by 6 bases; bases with no gene match: 17. The CDR3 spells CASSPLPTGRTGQPQHF. The CDR3 region has the DNA TGTGCCAGCAGCCCTCTCCCGACAGGGCGGACCGGTCAGCCCCAGCATTTT.

This clonotype was seen a few times. This chain connects TRBV10-3 to TRBJ1-2, with TRBD1 as a possible D gene (5 bases). Trimming pared 3 bases from V and 8 bases from J, leaving 16 bases between. This CDR3 has 14 residues. Germline V gene lookup returns CDR1 ENHRY and CDR2 SYGVKD. CDR3: CAISDGRAMGGYTF. The CDR3 DNA follows: TGTGCCATCAGTGATGGCAGGGCCATGGGCGGCTACACCTTC.

This clonotype was seen only a few times. The chain joins TRBV7-6 to TRBJ2-7; a possible D gene is TRBD1 (7 bases). V was clipped by 3 bases and J by 5 bases, with 14 bases between them. This CDR3 has 14 residues. CDR1 SGHVS and CDR2 FNYEAQ come from the germline V gene. The CDR3 DNA sequence: TGTGCCAGCAGCTTTAGACAGGGAGGTCACGAGCAGTACTTC. Translation gives CASSFRQGGHEQYF. Together with reference TRBV7-6 and TRBJ2-7, the CDR3 gives the full variable domain: GAGVSQSPRYKVTKRGQDVALRCDPISGHVSLYWYRQALGQGPEFLTYFNYEAQQDKSGLPNDRFSAERPEGSISTLTIQRTEQRDSAMYRCASSFRQGGHEQYFGPGTRLTVT.

A few counts support this clonotype. The chain couples TRBV6-5 to TRBJ2-3; 12 bases are a match to TRBD1. V trimming: 2 bases; J trimming: 4 bases; junction bases outside the gene matches: 4. This CDR3 region has 16 residues. The germline gives CDR1 MNHEY, CDR2 SVGAGI. The CDR3 sequence is CASSYRDRGPSDTQYF. The DNA of the CDR3 is TGTGCCAGCAGTTACCGGGACAGGGGGCCATCAGATACGCAGTATTTT.

With respect to this clonotype: A read error may be the cause here, since a much bigger clone is one base away. Given the absence of the conserved phenylalanine or tryptophan at the CDR3 end, a read error is likely. V and J are TRBV5-1 and TRBJ2-7, with no clear D. This CDR3 is 13 amino acids long. The V end was cut by 2 bases, the J end by 6 bases, with 12 bases between. Germline assignment: CDR1 SGHRS and CDR2 YFSETQ. CDR3: CASSLGQWVEQYS. DNA for the CDR3: TGCGCCAGCAGCTTAGGGCAATGGGTCGAGCAGTACTCC.

The V and J genes are TRBV7-9 and TRBJ2-1; possibly TRBD2 for D (6 bases). The CDR3 contains 15 residues. The ends were cut back, 4 bases at V and 9 bases at J, with 19 bases in the middle. Germline CDR1 is SEHNR and CDR2 is FQNEAQ (reference sequence). The CDR3 loop is CASSSPGLAGGEQFF. The CDR3 DNA follows: TGTGCCAGCAGCTCCCCGGGCCTTGCCGGGGGTGAGCAGTTCTTC.

In its sample, this clonotype was seen a few times. The chain carries TRBV2 and TRBJ2-7; 8 nucleotides match TRBD2. Germline lookup yields CDR1 SNHLY and CDR2 FYNNEI. V lost 5 bases and J lost 6; bases outside the gene matches: 3. CDR3 length: 12 amino acids. The CDR3 DNA reads TGTGCCAGCAGTATGACTAGCGCCGAGCAGTACTTC. This codes for CASSMTSAEQYF.

In its sample, this clonotype was seen a few times. The gene calls are TRBV29-1 and TRBJ2-7; 9 nucleotides agree with TRBD1. Trimming at V came to 2 bases and at J to 7 bases, leaving 3 bases not matched to a gene. The CDR3 has 12 residues. Per germline, CDR1 SQVTM and CDR2 ANQGSEA. The CDR3 DNA is TGCAGCGTTGAAAGGACAGGGGATGAGCAGTACTTC. It specifies CSVERTGDEQYF.

This clonotype showed up many times. This chain connects TRBV24-1 to TRBJ2-3; possible D gene TRBD2, 6 bases. Trimming cost V 8 bases and J 3 bases, with 11 bases left between them. CDR3 length: 13 amino acids. Germline V gene data show CDR1 as KGHDR and CDR2 as SFDVKD. The CDR3 region has the DNA TGTGCCACCAATGCGGCGGGGACAGATACGCAGTATTTT. It is translated as CATNAAGTDTQYF.

The genes are TRBV18 and TRBJ1-3; 7 bases align to TRBD1. Germline V gives CDR1 KGHSH, CDR2 LQKENI. This CDR3 is 17 amino acids long. J was trimmed by 0 bases and V by 2 bases; bases with no gene match: 7. The CDR3 DNA reads TGTGCCAGCTCACCATCGGACAGGCCTAGCTCTGGAAACACCATATATTTT. This codes for CASSPSDRPSSGNTIYF.

A few counts support this clonotype. The chain carries TRBV20-1 and TRBJ2-7; tentative D call: TRBD2 (6 bases). The V gene's germline CDR1 is DFQATT and CDR2 SNEGSKA (reference sequence). The germline V and J ends were trimmed by 4 bases and 2 bases, with 12 bases remaining between them. The CDR3 runs to 13 residues. The CDR3 is CSATAGHAYEQYF. CDR3 coding DNA: TGCAGTGCTACCGCGGGGCACGCCTACGAGCAGTACTTC.

This clonotype was counted at least ten times. The gene calls are TRBV4-2 and TRBJ2-1; TRBD2 matches at 11 bases. Trimming removed 1 base from V and 5 bases from J; junction bases left unmatched: 1. Germline V gene sequence: CDR1 LGHNA, CDR2 YNFKEQ. The CDR3 loop spans 15 amino acids. This CDR3 reads CASSQGGLADNEQFF. In DNA form, the CDR3 reads TGTGCCAGCAGCCAAGGGGGACTAGCGGACAATGAGCAGTTCTTC.

This clonotype was counted a few times. The chain uses TRBV20-1 and TRBJ2-7; tentatively, D is TRBD2 (6 bases). Trimming took off 3 bases at V and 7 bases at J, with 13 bases between the two ends. Germline CDR1 reads DFQATT; CDR2 reads SNEGSKA (reference sequence). The CDR3 is 12 amino acids. The CDR3 region is CSASGRLEEQYF. The CDR3 DNA reads TGCAGTGCTAGCGGGAGACTGGAGGAGCAGTACTTC.

This clonotype has ten or more counts. This rearrangement joins TRBV20-1 to TRBJ2-7; 8 nucleotides line up with TRBD2. This CDR3 has 14 amino acids. Trimming removed 6 bases from V and 3 bases from J; junction bases left unmatched: 10. Germline V lookup: CDR1 DFQATT, CDR2 SNEGSKA (reference sequence). The CDR3 here is CSATGQRELYEQYF. The CDR3 DNA reads as TGCAGTGCCACGGGCCAGCGGGAGCTCTACGAGCAGTACTTC.

This clonotype came up a few times. A junction end diverges from the germline sequence, so it may reflect a read error. V usage is TRBV20-1 and J usage is TRBJ2-7; 7 bases agree with TRBD1. This CDR3 contains 14 residues. CDR1 is DFQATT, CDR2 SNEGSKA, per germline (reference sequence). The CDR3 region has the DNA TGCAGTGCTATGGACCCGACAGGGTCCTACGAGCGGTACTTC. The encoded protein is CSAMDPTGSYERYF.

The chain has TRBV29-1 and TRBJ1-1; D call uncertain. CDR1 SQVTM and CDR2 ANQGSEA come from the germline V gene. V lost 7 bases and J lost 3, with 15 bases in between. This CDR3 has 13 amino acids. CDR3 amino acids: CSGQTGGDTEAFF. CDR3 nucleotides: TGCAGCGGGCAAACGGGAGGCGACACTGAAGCTTTCTTT.

V usage is TRBV4-3 and J usage is TRBJ2-1; possible D gene TRBD1, 5 bases. Germline V gene sequence: CDR1 LGHNA, CDR2 YSLEER. Trimming stripped 0 bases from V and 2 bases from J, with 8 bases between. CDR3 length: 15 residues. The CDR3 DNA reads as TGCGCCAGCAGCCAAGATCAGGGCACCTACAATGAGCAGTTCTTC. Encoded protein: CASSQDQGTYNEQFF.

The rearrangement uses TRBV7-9 and TRBJ1-3; D uncertain. Germline CDR1 reads SEHNR; CDR2 reads FQNEAQ (reference sequence). The CDR3 length is 15 residues. The germline V and J ends were trimmed by 2 bases and 2 bases, with 10 bases remaining between them. The CDR3 DNA sequence: TGTGCCAGCAGCTTACGGAAAGGGCCTGGAAACACCATATATTTT. This codes for CASSLRKGPGNTIYF.

This clonotype was seen repeatedly, ten times or more. This chain uses TRBV4-3 with TRBJ2-5; D not resolved. In germline, CDR1 is LGHNA, CDR2 YSLEER. With 4 bases removed from V and 2 bases from J, the gap between germline ends came to 8 bases. The CDR3 extends over 13 amino acids. The CDR3 nucleotides are TGCGCCAGCAGCCGGGTCCCTCAAGAGACCCAGTACTTC. This codes for CASSRVPQETQYF.

The chain carries TRBV10-3 and TRBJ2-7, with D possibly matching TRBD2 (6 bases). V was pared by 0 bases and J by 3 bases, with 9 bases between. The germline V gene encodes CDR1 ENHRY and CDR2 SYGVKD. CDR3 length equals 14 residues. CDR3 sequence: CAISESTGVYEQYF. In nucleotides, the CDR3 is TGTGCCATCAGTGAGTCTACGGGAGTCTACGAGCAGTACTTC.

This clonotype has at least ten counts. V usage is TRBV6-2 or TRBV6-3 and J usage is TRBJ2-5, with D possibly matching TRBD2 (5 bases). Germline CDR1 and CDR2: MNHEY and SVGEGT. This CDR3 is built from 17 residues. V lost 6 bases to trimming and J lost 2 bases, with 22 bases between them. CDR3 sequence reads: CASSPYRGGSYQETQYF. The CDR3, as DNA: TGTGCCAGCAGCCCCTACCGGGGTGGGTCCTATCAAGAGACCCAGTACTTC.

In this sample, this clonotype turned up a few times. V usage is TRBV28 and J usage is TRBJ2-6; 10 bases line up with TRBD2. CDR1 and CDR2 from the germline V gene are MDHEN and SYDVKM. The CDR3 has 13 residues. DNA for the CDR3: TGTGGGACTAGCGGCTCTGGGGCCAACGTCCTGACTTTC. Translated: CGTSGSGANVLTF.

The gene calls are TRBV6-6 and TRBJ1-4; TRBD1 might be the D (6 bases). This CDR3 spans 16 amino acids. V gave up 5 bases and J gave up 8 bases, with 21 bases separating them. Germline lookup yields CDR1 MNHNY and CDR2 SVGAGI (reference sequence). The CDR3 sequence: CASSTGQTWVGEKLFF. The CDR3 nucleotides read TGTGCCAGCAGTACGGGACAAACGTGGGTAGGAGAAAAACTGTTTTTT.